This T cell receptor (beta chain) was retrieved from a study of blood T cell repertoires in COVID-19. Data came from immunoSEQ multiplex PCR; TCRdb stores just in-frame clones and leaves some out. The repertoire holds roughly 250,000 clones, with approximately 90% as singletons. This clone showed up just once. Trimming left V 3 bases short and J 6 bases short, with 7 bases between. This CDR3 has 12 amino acids. Germline CDR1 is MRHNA and CDR2 is SNTAGT. The cohort comprised adults aged about 18 to 90 years residing in some 24 US areas. The chain links TRBV6-4 to TRBJ2-3; D possibly corresponds to TRBD1 (6 bases). The sample was PBMCs or T cells enriched from blood (not recorded which). This sequence originates from a woman aged 40-49 years with acute COVID-19. CDR3 amino acids: CASSEQGDTQYF. In DNA form, the CDR3 reads TGTGCCAGCAGTGAACAGGGCGATACGCAGTATTTT.